Listed below are T cell receptor beta chains from one sample, sequenced in a study of T-cell memory formation after mild COVID-19. TCRdb independently ran MiXCR on the 5' RACE reads; one entry per CDR3 protein. The sample includes fewer than 700,000 distinct CDR3 sequences, 20% to 25% of them seen just once. The specimen sequenced was PBMCs or a T cell subset sorted from them (not recorded which). The origin of the receptors is an adult woman who had mild COVID-19 (a few samples of this study predate the infection). Cell type and time point are not known. Both conserved end residues are part of each CDR3.

cdr3_aa,j_call,v_call
CASSSELSTDTQYF,TRBJ2-3,TRBV7-9
CASSYGRRHYEQYF,TRBJ2-7,TRBV6-2/TRBV6-3
CSAGTSGGRLVEQYF,TRBJ2-7,TRBV20-1
CASTPPGSGRYEQYF,TRBJ2-7,TRBV6-6
CASSEPGKNEKLFF,TRBJ1-4,TRBV6-1
CSAALGTQYF,TRBJ2-5,TRBV20-1
CASSLGFLQPQHF,TRBJ1-5,TRBV7-2
CASNTPGGQGLSQHF,TRBJ1-5,TRBV19
CSVSWTPNGNQPQHF,TRBJ1-5,TRBV29-1
CATSRDRGTTSYEQYF,TRBJ2-7,TRBV15
CASSWGTENTEAFF,TRBJ1-1,TRBV6-5
CSVVVISYEQYF,TRBJ2-7,TRBV29-1
CASSLEGGSSTDTQYF,TRBJ2-3,TRBV7-2
CASSLGGGSETQYF,TRBJ2-5,TRBV5-4
CSAPGLAGELYQETQYF,TRBJ2-5,TRBV20-1
CASSPMTGNTEAFF,TRBJ1-1,TRBV5-1
CASTLGARGPPFF,TRBJ2-1,TRBV12-3/TRBV12-4
CATSDRAYEQYF,TRBJ2-7,TRBV24-1
CASSLDAQGIGYTF,TRBJ1-2,TRBV5-1
CASSQEERNYGYTF,TRBJ1-2,TRBV4-1
CASSFPQGALYGYTF,TRBJ1-2,TRBV7-2
CASSQVGHNTEAFF,TRBJ1-1,TRBV14
CASSEGYIRVIQYF,TRBJ2-4,TRBV6-1
CASSQATGNTEAFF,TRBJ1-1,TRBV4-2
CASSLIRGETQYF,TRBJ2-5,TRBV11-2
CASRRMVGRYEQYF,TRBJ2-7,TRBV5-5
CASSRNRGVYYGYTF,TRBJ1-2,TRBV2
CASSSRPVTTDTQYF,TRBJ2-3,TRBV27
CASSQEGTYEQYF,TRBJ2-7,TRBV4-2
CASSSDRQRGNGYTF,TRBJ1-2,TRBV6-6